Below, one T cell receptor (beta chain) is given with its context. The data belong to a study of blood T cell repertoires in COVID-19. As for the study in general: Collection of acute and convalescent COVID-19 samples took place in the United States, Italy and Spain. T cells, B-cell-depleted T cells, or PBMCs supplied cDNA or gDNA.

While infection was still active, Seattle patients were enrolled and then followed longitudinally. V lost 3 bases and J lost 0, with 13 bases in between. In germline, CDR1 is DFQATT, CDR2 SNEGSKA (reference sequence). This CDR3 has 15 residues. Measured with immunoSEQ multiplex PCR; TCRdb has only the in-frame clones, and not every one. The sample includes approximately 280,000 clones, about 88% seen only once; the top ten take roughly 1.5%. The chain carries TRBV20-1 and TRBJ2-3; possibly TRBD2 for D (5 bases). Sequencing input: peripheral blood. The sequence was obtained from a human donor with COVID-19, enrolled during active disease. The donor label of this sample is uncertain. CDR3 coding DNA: TGCAGTGCTAGTCTAGAAGAGGGTAGCACAGATACGCAGTATTTT. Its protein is CSASLEEGSTDTQYF.